Following are 7 T cell receptor beta chains from one sample sequenced in a study of blood T cell repertoires in COVID-19. Generated by immunoSEQ multiplex PCR, the TCRdb table keeps only in-frame clones and is missing some. This sample carries roughly 60,000 clones, approximately 86% of them seen once, and the ten largest clones take roughly 1%. The sample was peripheral blood. These receptors all come from a man aged 65 to 85 with acute or convalescent COVID-19.

The rearrangement joins TRBV28 to TRBJ2-7, with 9 bases matching TRBD1. Trimming removed 6 bases from V and 6 bases from J; junction bases left unmatched: 9. Germline V lookup: CDR1 MDHEN, CDR2 SYDVKM. CDR3 size: 14 residues. The CDR3 here is CASSRGTGWGEQYF. The CDR3 coding sequence is TGTGCCAGCAGCCGTGGGACAGGGTGGGGCGAGCAGTACTTC.

The chain uses TRBV24-1 and TRBJ2-3, with 14 bases that match TRBD2. Germline CDR1 and CDR2: KGHDR and SFDVKD. V shed 1 base, J shed 2 bases, and the junction held 7 bases outside the gene matches. CDR3 size: 19 residues. The CDR3 sequence is CATSDLGRLAGGNTDTQYF. Written as DNA, the CDR3 is TGTGCCACCAGTGATTTAGGTAGACTAGCGGGAGGGAACACAGATACGCAGTATTTT.

V is TRBV6-2 or TRBV6-3 and J is TRBJ2-6; TRBD1 agrees at 9 bases. Per germline, CDR1 MNHEY and CDR2 SVGEGT. This CDR3 comprises 20 residues. V lost 0 bases, J lost 2 bases, and 11 bases stayed unmatched. The chain's CDR3 is CASSYSMLGTGLAGANVLTF. In DNA form, the CDR3 reads TGTGCCAGCAGTTACTCGATGCTCGGGACAGGGTTGGCTGGGGCCAACGTCCTGACTTTC.

V usage is TRBV27 and J usage is TRBJ2-5; D unclear. This CDR3 spans 15 amino acids. Per the germline V gene, CDR1 is MNHEY and CDR2 is SMNVEV (reference sequence). Trimming pared 6 bases from V and 1 base from J, leaving 15 bases between. The CDR3 nucleotides read TGTGCCAGCAGCTACGGCGGTACTCTCCAAGAGACCCAGTACTTC. Translated, it gives CASSYGGTLQETQYF.

The chain couples TRBV7-9 to TRBJ2-6; perhaps TRBD2 as D (5 bases). This CDR3 comprises 18 residues. V lost 1 base, J lost 0 bases, and 13 bases lay in between. Looked up from germline, CDR1 is SEHNR and CDR2 is FQNEAQ (reference sequence). The CDR3 region is CASSLDFRGYSGANVLTF. The CDR3 DNA reads as TGTGCCAGCAGCTTAGATTTCCGGGGTTACTCTGGGGCCAACGTCCTGACTTTC.

The DNA for the CDR3 is TGTGCCAGCAGCTTGGCCGGGACTAGAATAAACTCTCGAAACTACGAGCAGTACTTC. Protein: CASSLAGTRINSRNYEQYF. The gene calls are TRBV5-5 and TRBJ2-7, with 8 bases lining up with TRBD2. Germline values: CDR1 SGHKS, CDR2 YYEKEE (reference sequence). After removal of 0 bases from V and 3 bases from J, the junction contained 17 bases not matched to a gene. The CDR3 runs to 19 residues. The full variable domain, in which reference TRBV5-5 and TRBJ2-7 provide the parts outside the CDR3, is DAGVTQSPTHLIKTRGQQVTLRCSPISGHKSVSWYQQVLGQGPQFIFQYYEKEERGRGNFPDRFSARQFPNYSSELNVNALLLGDSALYLCASSLAGTRINSRNYEQYFGPGTRLTVT.

V is TRBV11-3 and J is TRBJ2-1; TRBD2 might be the D (6 bases). The CDR3 contains 16 residues. CDR1 SGHNT and CDR2 YENEEA come from the germline V gene. Trimming pared 5 bases from V and 6 bases from J, leaving 20 bases between. The CDR3 coding sequence is TGTGCCAGCAGCCCATTCAGCGGGTCTTTGAGCAATGAGCAGTTCTTC. It specifies CASSPFSGSLSNEQFF.